This T cell receptor (beta chain) was recorded in a study of beta chain features in type 1 diabetes. Sequenced material consisted of expressed TCRB transcripts (all of the isolated RNA was reverse transcribed). TCRdb's copy holds only in-frame clones and misses some; the assay was immunoSEQ multiplex PCR. The sample carries around 310,000 clones, roughly 11% recorded once. The TCR was taken from a woman under 40 in good health. The material sequenced was naive CD4+ T cells from blood.

CDR3 in DNA: TGTGCCAGCAGTCTGGACAAGAACACTGAAGCTTTCTTT. Its translation: CASSLDKNTEAFF. The chain couples TRBV7-3 to TRBJ1-1; D is possibly TRBD1 (5 bases). The ends were cut back, 6 bases at V and 1 base at J, with 9 bases in the middle. This CDR3 has 13 residues. Germline CDR1 reads SGHTA; CDR2 reads FQGTGA.